The entry below describes one T cell receptor (beta chain). This sample was included in a study of cytomegalovirus exposure and HLA in healthy donors. Trimming took 3 bases from V and 5 from J, leaving 7 bases between them. This CDR3 comprises 12 residues. Germline assignment: CDR1 KGHSH and CDR2 LQKENI. This PCR relied on a set of 60 Vbeta primers and 13 Jbeta primers. The method was immunoSEQ multiplex PCR; TCRdb's version includes in-frame clones alone and lacks a portion of them. The sample lists 120,000 or so clones; around 82% were seen once. The rearrangement joins TRBV18 to TRBJ1-2; D is possibly TRBD1 (5 bases). Sequencing was performed on PBMCs. The origin of this receptor is a young man in good health and CMV-seropositive. As DNA, the CDR3 is TGTGCCAGCTCACCTCAGGGTTATGGCTACACCTTC. This codes for CASSPQGYGYTF.